This is a list of T cell receptor beta chains from one sample in a study of beta chain features in type 1 diabetes. Sequencing used immunoSEQ multiplex PCR; TCRdb keeps in-frame clones, though not all of them. The sample lists a few hundred thousand clones, about 15% occurring once. Sample: naive CD4+ T cells from blood. These TCRs come from a man aged 25 to 45 in good health. The CDR3 runs from the conserved cysteine through the conserved F or W.

j_gene | v_gene | CDR3aa
TRBJ2-4 | TRBV28 | CASSWGTPAKNIQYF
TRBJ1-2 | TRBV7-6 | CASSLSSNKGYTF
TRBJ2-5 | TRBV5-1 | CASSPQGSGETQYF
TRBJ2-1 | TRBV10-3 | CAISESMGVDYNEQFF
TRBJ2-5 | TRBV7-6 | CASSSSGSSLETQYF
TRBJ2-7 | TRBV6-1 | CASSEVARVSYEQYF
TRBJ2-3 | TRBV5-4 | CASSPRTSASTDTQYF
TRBJ1-2 | TRBV14 | CASSQQNGYTF
TRBJ1-2 | TRBV7-2 | CASSLTPGNYGYTF
TRBJ2-5 | TRBV29-1 | CSVVKETQYF
TRBJ2-4 | TRBV29-1 | CSVPDRVAKNIQYF
TRBJ2-1 | TRBV6-1 | CASSAPGSYNEQFF
TRBJ2-3 | TRBV11-2 | CASTQRSDWRGITDTQYF
TRBJ2-3 | TRBV28 | CASSLQGQDTQYF
TRBJ1-5 | TRBV27 | CASRDPQGYQPQHF
TRBJ2-3 | TRBV6-5 | CASSYLVGGATDTQYF
TRBJ1-1 | TRBV27 | CASSFDARYNTEAFF
TRBJ2-2 | TRBV5-1 | CASSQLEGLAESGELFF
TRBJ2-3 | TRBV5-1 | CASSPQTGLSTDTQYF
TRBJ2-1 | TRBV23-1 | CASSHRGAPYNEQFF
TRBJ2-1 | TRBV19 | CASSKTSGSGEQFF
TRBJ1-2 | TRBV30 | CAWSVKVPSYGYTF
TRBJ1-1 | TRBV6-5 | CASSIDSLGEAFF
TRBJ2-4 | TRBV30 | CAWTNSAKNIQYF
TRBJ2-1 | TRBV7-9 | CASSLDGGGHNEQFF
TRBJ1-2 | TRBV30 | CAWNRPAGWENTF
TRBJ2-3 | TRBV9 | CASSRDGTDTQYF
TRBJ2-1 | TRBV10-3 | CAISEGYRVISNEQFF
TRBJ2-1 | TRBV4-1 | CASSQGAGGVVEQFF
TRBJ2-4 | TRBV7-8 | CASSERTPKNIQYF
TRBJ2-6 | TRBV30 | CAWTIGTSGTRSGANVLTF
TRBJ2-1 | TRBV7-3 | CASSSDGGSEDAQFF
TRBJ1-2 | TRBV25-1 | CASSEYSGATQGDYGYTF
TRBJ2-7 | TRBV11-2 | CASRDPFSYEQYF
TRBJ2-2 | TRBV7-9 | CASRARVRVDTGELFF
TRBJ2-3 | TRBV29-1 | CSGSRGRTDTQYF
TRBJ2-7 | TRBV7-2 | CASSSPTFPYEQYF
TRBJ1-1 | TRBV7-2 | CASSLVHNTEAFF
TRBJ2-1 | TRBV5-4 | CASSLGQGTYNEQFF
TRBJ2-1 | TRBV7-9 | CASSLAGVSYNEQFF
TRBJ1-1 | TRBV4-1 | CASSPPKGKNTEAFF
TRBJ1-2 | TRBV14 | CASSPWEDYGYTF
TRBJ1-5 | TRBV6-5 | CASRRTGGHNQPQHF
TRBJ2-7 | TRBV18 | CASSLLPGYEQYF
TRBJ2-5 | TRBV9 | CASSMGLERSETQYF
TRBJ2-6 | TRBV4-3 | CASSQDIGANVLTF
TRBJ1-6 | TRBV7-2 | CASSLDSPVSPLHF
TRBJ2-5 | TRBV11-3 | CASSLGTQTRETQYF
TRBJ1-1 | TRBV4-3 | CASSQDNILGTEAFF
TRBJ2-5 | TRBV18 | CASSGTEETQYF
TRBJ2-1 | TRBV7-9 | CASSPEFDEQFF
TRBJ2-6 | TRBV10-3 | CAISESDGTSGANVLTF
TRBJ2-1 | TRBV5-1 | CASSLEGGRGNEQFF
TRBJ1-1 | TRBV5-6 | CASARTGGTEAFF
TRBJ1-1 | TRBV21-1 | CASSKTPGDTEAFF
TRBJ2-1 | TRBV7-3 | CASSPQWGRGLAGGEQFF
TRBJ1-5 | TRBV18 | CASSLRQGLIQPQHF
TRBJ2-4 | TRBV21-1 | CASSKDRGKGDSLNIQYF